This TCR beta chain was recorded in a study of shared clonotypes between healthy human individuals. Findings of the study overall: In this cohort, only blood was sampled, and tissue repertoires likely differ. An anticipated effect of sequencing depth on clonotype sharing among donors was recognized.

CDR3 length equals 13 residues. V lost 10 bases and J 4 bases, leaving 16 bases between the germline ends. Germline loops: CDR1 MNHNY, CDR2 SVGAGI (reference sequence). This clone was picked up a small number of times. Its antigen is as yet unknown. Deep was the level at which the assay was run. Here immunoSEQ multiplex PCR was the method, and the copy in TCRdb shows in-frame clones only, minus some. The sample carries approximately 500,000 clones, 79% recorded once. The chain joins TRBV6-6 to TRBJ1-1, with D perhaps TRBD1 (5 bases). The sequence was obtained from a woman in her thirties or forties in good health. Some clones in this sample may be carry-over from other donors' samples. The sample was PBMCs. In DNA, the CDR3 is TGTGCCATCGCGGCCAGGGTTAGCACTGAAGCTTTCTTT. Amino acids: CAIAARVSTEAFF.